Sequencing of this T cell receptor beta chain was carried out in a study of T cells after yellow fever vaccination. Study-wide results and limits: When the response was secondary, it was weaker but reached its peak faster, day 5 versus 15. Abundant clonotypes (contaminants from the bulk population) could be present in FACS-sorted repertoires. Boosting was followed by the reappearance of most primary-vaccination clones (roughly 95% CD4, 85% to 90% CD8).

Template switching with 5'RACE generated the TCR cDNA and added a universal primer site and UMIs. TCRdb ran MiXCR on the 5' RACE reads and lists one entry per CDR3 protein. The sample lists over 250,000 distinct CDR3 sequences, around 5.2% occurring once. This CDR3 has 14 residues. V lost 4 bases, J lost 4 bases, and 12 bases lay in between. Per the germline V gene, CDR1 is KGHDR and CDR2 is SFDVKD. About this clonotype itself: Antigen unknown.

The specimen was CD4+ T cells sorted from PBMCs, collected on the day of the yellow fever booster vaccination. The chain joins TRBV24-1 to TRBJ2-5; D is undetermined. This sequence was found in a man aged 18 to 29 who received the YFV17D yellow fever vaccine. This chain's CDR3 is CATSDPPTGETQYF. The CDR3 region has the DNA TGTGCCACCAGTGACCCGCCCACTGGAGAGACCCAGTACTTC.